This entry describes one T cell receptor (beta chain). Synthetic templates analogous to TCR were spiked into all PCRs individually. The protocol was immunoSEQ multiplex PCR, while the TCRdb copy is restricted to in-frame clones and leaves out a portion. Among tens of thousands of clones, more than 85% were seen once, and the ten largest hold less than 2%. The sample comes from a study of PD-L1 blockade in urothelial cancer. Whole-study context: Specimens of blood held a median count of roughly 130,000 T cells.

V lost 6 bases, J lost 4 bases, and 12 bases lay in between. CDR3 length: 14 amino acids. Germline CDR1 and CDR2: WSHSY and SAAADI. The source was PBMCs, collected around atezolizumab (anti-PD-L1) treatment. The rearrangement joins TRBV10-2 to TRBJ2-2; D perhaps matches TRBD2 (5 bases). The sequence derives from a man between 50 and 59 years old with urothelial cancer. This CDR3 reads CASRAQRITGELFF. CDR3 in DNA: TGCGCCAGCAGGGCCCAGCGGATCACCGGGGAGCTGTTTTTT.